This TCR beta chain is from a study of blood T cells in healthy people across ages (dated by TCRdb to about 2015). Context from the whole study: In model experiments, roughly one uniquely barcoded TCR beta cDNA molecule per two T cells was captured by template switching. The study measured age-related changes in TCR beta repertoire diversity using deep sequencing normalized with unique cDNA molecular identifiers. The donors were split into four age groups: young (average about 15 years), middle-aged (about 40), aged (roughly 60) and long-lived (approximately 80). The study analyzed two additional independent replicas of 1 million unique cDNA reads from the same blood draw for two donors, one aged 18 to 30 and one aged 80 or older.

Library preparation employed 5' RACE. Sequencing took place on an Illumina HiSeq 2500. A second roughly 6 to 11 cycle PCR used a sample-barcoded 5' primer and a J-beta primer mix. A template-switch 5' adaptor carrying 12 random nucleotides introduced a unique molecular identifier onto each TCR beta cDNA molecule. At least 2.5 million CDR3-containing paired-end reads were obtained from each sample. The Mint cDNA synthesis kit, primed by a TRBC-specific oligonucleotide, was used to synthesize first-strand cDNA from all RNA. Following uracil-DNA glycosylase treatment, a first 18-cycle PCR with universal primers M1SS and BC2_uni_R was performed on all cDNA. Under the source paper's analysis protocol: For normalization, 1 million high-quality reads, each with a distinct molecular identifier, were randomly selected from each sample. Reads with shared molecular identifiers were discarded instead of being binned into consensus sequences. MiTCR, set to a Q25 quality threshold and the strictest error-elimination algorithm, was used for CDR3 identification, clonotype clustering and error correction. A nonparametric unseen species model using Euler transformation provided a lower-bound estimate of total TCR beta diversity. TCRdb applied fastp at Q25 and MiXCR to the public reads, then kept only in-frame beta chains. All rows with the same CDR3 protein become a single entry with the most common DNA and genes. The V and J calls and clone size are TCRdb's, not the authors'. The sample data list some 1,000,000 distinct CDR3 sequences, and roughly a quarter of these were observed just once. The ten largest clones represent around 0.75% of the sample.

A remark on this clonotype: Its specific antigen is unknown. No much larger clone is present one base from it, and per-base qualities are unavailable.

The paper's findings and limits, for the study overall: Compared with the aged group, more naive CD4+ T cells, fewer expanded clones and increased TCR diversity were shown by the long-lived group, suggesting age selection. Because donor CMV infection status was unknown, age-related changes in expanded clonotypes were potentially confounded. Bulk unsorted PBMC profiling prevented conclusive comparison of naive and antigen-experienced compartments. Estimates of total diversity based on one million sequenced T cells were regarded as lower bounds and as underestimates. Observed TCR beta diversity per million T cells fell roughly linearly with age, and a significant reduction was already apparent by age roughly 40. The percentage of naive T cells measured by flow cytometry correlated strongly with observed TCR beta diversity.

CDR1 LGHNA and CDR2 YSLEER are derived from the germline V gene. From its cysteine to its phenylalanine, the CDR3 spans 15 amino acids. The CDR3 DNA has 45 bases and is translated from base 1. Germline trimming amounts to 0 bases on V and 5 bases on J, with 4 as the count of junction bases outside the gene matches. Donors were a few dozen systemically healthy Caucasian individuals from Russia aged roughly 6 to 95 years. Each donor gave 8 to 10 milliliters of peripheral blood, drawn into EDTA-treated Vacutainer tubes. Ficoll-Paque density-gradient centrifugation was used to isolate PBMCs, with at least 6 million per sample. Total RNA was extracted from PBMCs with Trizol reagent, with at least 6 micrograms obtained per sample. For every donor, flow cytometry on a PBMC aliquot measured the percentage of naive CD45RAhigh/CD27high T cells. The sample was also reused in another study, on T cells of mothers and their children. According to the second study: Nine systemically healthy Caucasian individuals, comprising three mothers and their six children, were included as donors. cDNA synthesis used all of the extracted RNA, with about 1.5 ug of RNA in each 15 ul reaction. In the second PCR, the M1S primer introduced both the sample barcodes and 2-4 random nucleotides. Over 8.5 million TCR beta CDR3 reads came from each mother, compared with 3.3 million or so reads from each child. Thymic selection similarly shapes TCR recombination output in related and unrelated pairs, with minor effect from inherited differences. Normalized repertoire overlap was always found to be slightly, but never significantly, higher in related mother-child pairs than in unrelated mother-child pairs. Persistent microchimeric T cell clones were not detected, at a sensitivity of approximately 93 clones per million clonotypes. The study used deep NGS to compare TCR beta repertoires of mothers and children, seeking features distinguishing related mother-child pairs from unrelated individuals. On average, the children were roughly 10 +/- 4 years old, while the mothers were 40 +/- 4 years old. After adapter ligation was performed with NEBNext reagents, the libraries were sequenced on an Illumina HiSeq 2000 with 100+100 nt paired-end reads. To prevent cross-contamination, the mother and child libraries were prepared a month apart and were sequenced in separate runs. Each donor had between 500,000 and 2,000,000 distinct TCR beta clonotypes identified. Naive TCR beta clonotypes were estimated from low-frequency clonotypes matched to each donor's FACS-determined naive share, without sorting.

The material sequenced was blood. The TCR sequence derives from a girl aged 2-9 years in good health. The chain employs TRBV4-3 and TRBJ2-5, with 9 middle bases fitting TRBD2. DNA sequence: TGCGCCAGCAGCCAAGATCCTAGCGGGGTGGAGACCCAGTACTTC. This codes for CASSQDPSGVETQYF.